One T cell receptor beta chain is described in this entry. Antigen specificity is unknown. The data are from a study of Ad26.COV2.S vaccination and SARS-CoV-2 variants. Overall study: Participants got Ad26.COV2.S intramuscularly, once or twice 56 days apart. Study-wide results and limits: People who got the vaccine had more spike-specific TCR breadth than people who got placebo. Breadth and depth estimates from TCRs may understate total T cell responses.

Measured with immunoSEQ multiplex PCR; TCRdb has only the in-frame clones, and not every one. This repertoire shows approximately 360,000 clones, approximately 83% found once; its top ten account for about 7.1%. Treatment specified: some 19 received Ad26.COV2.S at low or high dose, single or two shots; five or six received placebo; per-sample allocation not given. Sampling happened 63 days after the first vaccine or placebo injection. The germline gives CDR1 SGHRS, CDR2 YFSETQ. The CDR3 totals 14 residues. Trimming shortened V by 4 bases and J by 3 bases, and 10 bases separated the two germline ends.

This sequence originates from a person aged 18-60 years who received the Ad26.COV2.S COVID-19 vaccine or a placebo. The material was peripheral blood, obtained in a trial of Ad26.COV2.S vaccine versus placebo. The rearrangement joins TRBV5-1 to TRBJ2-2; no clear D. Here the CDR3 reads CASSTSPDTGELFF. CDR3 DNA sequence: TGCGCCAGCAGCACTTCCCCGGACACCGGGGAGCTGTTTTTT.